The 14 T cell receptor beta chains in this list originate from one sample, sequenced in a study of T cells in tumors after PD-1 blockade. Profiling relied on immunoSEQ multiplex PCR, and the TCRdb table lists in-frame clones only, not all of them. The sample has 45,000 or so clones; around 85% are singletons. The sample consisted of PBMCs, taken before anti-PD-1 therapy. Receptor source: a human donor with advanced basal cell or squamous cell carcinoma (not recorded which).

CDR3 DNA: TGTGCCAGCAGCTCCAACGACTACGAGCAGTACTTC. Amino acid sequence: CASSSNDYEQYF. This rearrangement joins TRBV5-4 to TRBJ2-7; no firm D call. The V end lost 3 bases, the J end lost 3 bases, and 7 bases lay between the germline ends. This CDR3 spans 12 amino acids. CDR1 and CDR2 from the germline V gene are SGHNT and YYREEE (reference sequence).

The chain is built from TRBV19 and TRBJ2-1; 8 bases agree with TRBD1. Germline V gene sequence: CDR1 LNHDA, CDR2 SQIVND (reference sequence). The CDR3 has 15 residues. V shed 3 bases and J 4 bases; nucleotides not matched to a gene: 5. The CDR3 region is CASSIGGQAYNEQFF. CDR3 DNA sequence: TGTGCCAGTAGTATTGGGGGACAGGCTTACAATGAGCAGTTCTTC.

This clone has just one count. The J gene is TRBJ1-3, the V gene TRBV5-1; perhaps TRBD1 as D (5 bases). The germline CDR1 and CDR2 sequences are SGHRS and YFSETQ. Between the trimmed V and J ends, which lost 4 bases and 0 bases, there was a span of 8 bases. The CDR3 spans 14 residues. CDR3 in amino acids: CASSGDSSGNTIYF. DNA for the CDR3: TGCGCCAGCAGCGGAGACAGCTCTGGAAACACCATATATTTT.

This clone came up once. The chain combines TRBV5-1 with TRBJ2-7; D might be TRBD1 (6 bases). CDR1 SGHRS and CDR2 YFSETQ come from the germline V gene. The germline V and J ends were trimmed by 0 bases and 2 bases, with 9 bases remaining between them. The CDR3 has 14 amino acids. In DNA form, the CDR3 reads TGCGCCAGCAGCTTGGAAACAGGGACCTACGAGCAGTACTTC. Amino acid sequence: CASSLETGTYEQYF.

The rearrangement uses TRBV20-1 and TRBJ2-1; D uncertain. The CDR3 consists of 10 residues. The V gene lost 5 bases and the J gene lost 13 bases, with 12 bases spanning the gap. Germline V gene sequence: CDR1 DFQATT, CDR2 SNEGSKA (reference sequence). CDR3 residues: CSARTGEQFF. The CDR3 DNA sequence: TGCAGTGCTCGAACCGGAGAACAGTTCTTC.

This clone came up a few times. The chain joins TRBV5-6 to TRBJ2-7, with 9 bases identical to TRBD1. The germline gives CDR1 SGHDT, CDR2 YYEEEE. The CDR3 has 14 residues. Germline trimming cut 5 bases from V and 4 bases from J; bases unmatched to any gene: 7. The CDR3 sequence: CASSPGQGRYEQYF. The CDR3 nucleotides are TGTGCCAGCAGTCCTGGACAGGGGAGGTACGAGCAGTACTTC.

This chain connects TRBV6-6 to TRBJ1-4; 9 bases align to TRBD1. The V gene's germline CDR1 is MNHNY and CDR2 SVGAGI (reference sequence). This CDR3 region has 15 residues. The trim removed 5 bases at V and 8 bases at J, leaving 9 bases unmatched. This CDR3 is CASSARDRVGEKLFF. CDR3 nucleotides: TGTGCCAGCAGTGCCCGGGACAGGGTTGGGGAAAAACTGTTTTTT.

This chain connects TRBV6-1 to TRBJ1-2, with D perhaps TRBD1 (6 bases). V was pared by 3 bases and J by 4 bases, with 15 bases between. The germline CDR1 and CDR2 sequences are MNHNS and SASEGT. This CDR3 is 15 amino acids long. Here the CDR3 DNA reads TGTGCCAGCAGTGACGGGGGAGGGGGTGGCTATGGCTACACCTTC. Its protein is CASSDGGGGGYGYTF.

This sequence joins TRBV7-6 and TRBJ2-1, with 12 positions matching TRBD2. V shed 5 bases and J 4 bases; nucleotides not matched to a gene: 6. Germline V gene lookup returns CDR1 SGHVS and CDR2 FNYEAQ. This CDR3 is 16 amino acids long. The CDR3 region is CASSPLGTSGYNEQFF. CDR3 sequence (DNA): TGTGCCAGCAGCCCCTTGGGGACTAGCGGGTACAATGAGCAGTTCTTC.

This sequence joins TRBV6-6 and TRBJ1-5; 8 bases match TRBD1. CDR1 is MNHNY and CDR2 is SVGAGI in the germline V gene (reference sequence). Trimming removed 5 bases from V and 0 bases from J; junction bases left unmatched: 6. The CDR3 consists of 16 residues. CDR3 amino acids: CASSMGTGNSNQPQHF. CDR3 coding DNA: TGTGCCAGCAGTATGGGGACAGGTAATAGCAATCAGCCCCAGCATTTT.

J is TRBJ1-5 and V is TRBV18; D call uncertain. From germline, CDR1 is KGHSH and CDR2 LQKENI. This CDR3 region has 14 residues. V lost 3 bases, J lost 5 bases, and 11 bases lay in between. This CDR3 reads CASSPGSSDQPQHF. DNA for the CDR3: TGTGCCAGCTCACCCGGCAGTTCCGATCAGCCCCAGCATTTT.

V is TRBV19 and J is TRBJ2-5, with D possibly being TRBD2 (5 bases). The CDR3 is made up of 15 amino acids. Trimming cost V 4 bases and J 1 base, with 13 bases left between them. Germline CDR1 LNHDA, CDR2 SQIVND (reference sequence). The CDR3 nucleotides read TGTGCCAGTAGTACCCCCCAAAGCGGCCAAGAGACCCAGTACTTC. Encoded protein: CASSTPQSGQETQYF.

V and J are TRBV5-4 and TRBJ1-1; 7 nucleotides align to TRBD1. CDR3 size: 14 residues. The germline V gene has CDR1 SGHNT and CDR2 YYREEE (reference sequence). V shed 5 bases, J shed 9 bases, and the junction held 13 bases outside the gene matches. In DNA, the CDR3 is TGTGCCAGCAGTGATGCGGGAGGGGGCCGGCAAGCTTTCTTT. Its protein is CASSDAGGGRQAFF.

This clone was observed a few times. The chain uses TRBV5-1 and TRBJ1-4; 7 bases are a match to TRBD1. The germline V gene has CDR1 SGHRS and CDR2 YFSETQ. The CDR3 has 16 amino acids. V gave up 4 bases and J gave up 7 bases; unmatched junction bases: 13. In DNA, the CDR3 is TGCGCCAGCAGCCCAAGTGAAAACAGGGGTGGTGAAAAACTGTTTTTT. It codes for CASSPSENRGGEKLFF.